This T cell receptor (beta chain) was obtained from a study of molecular identifiers for immune sequencing clone quantification. Note on this clonotype: No antigen is known for it.

Making the bulk TCR libraries relied on previously described methods and listed TCR primers. MiXCR, run by TCRdb on the PCR reads, gives a single entry per CDR3 protein. The table includes some 100,000 distinct CDR3 sequences, over 30% detected once. Study-wide findings and caveats: Clones exceeding 20 RNA copies carried over 99% of effector molecules but under 1% of naive-cell molecules.

The CDR3 runs to 12 residues. With 4 bases removed from V and 5 bases from J, the gap between germline ends came to 8 bases. From germline, CDR1 is MGHDK and CDR2 SYGVNS. The sequencing sample was made of naive CD8+ T cells from blood, with Jurkat cell RNA spiked in. Subset specified: FACS-sorted CD8+CD4-CCR7+CD45RA+ naive T cells. This chain joins TRBV25-1 and TRBJ2-5; no clear D gene. The clonotype was recovered from a human donor in good health. Some libraries in this study had Jurkat cell RNA spiked in. DNA of the CDR3: TGTGCCAGCAGTGTGTCTCGTGAGACCCAGTACTTC. Its translation is CASSVSRETQYF.